Listed below are T cell receptor beta chains from one sample, sequenced in a study of human T cells and chemical hapten exposure. One entry per CDR3 protein, called by TCRdb with MiXCR from the RACE reads. This table has about 90,000 distinct CDR3 sequences, 9.5% to 13% appearing once. Sample: whole blood, taken in connection with sensitization to the hapten diphenylcyclopropenone (DPC). These receptors were obtained from a woman in her twenties or thirties with alopecia areata. Some clones in this sample may be carry-over from other donors' samples. Each CDR3 is given with its conserved first and last residue. The D gene is left open where the match is weak. Only part of the rows carry a size: once, few, many, or a class if the clone is expanded.

j_gene	d_gene	v_gene	abundance	CDR3nt	CDR3aa
TRBJ2-3	TRBD2	TRBV7-6	many	TGTGCCAGCAGCTTACCTTCGTTCGTCGACACTAGCGGGGGGGCAACAGATACGCAGTATTTT	CASSLPSFVDTSGGATDTQYF
TRBJ1-5	TRBD1	TRBV5-5	-	TGTGCCAGCAGCTCGGACAGGAAAAATCAGCCCCAGCATTTT	CASSSDRKNQPQHF
TRBJ1-1	-	TRBV29-1	-	TGCAGCGTAGGAACTCACACTGAAGCTTTCTTT	CSVGTHTEAFF
TRBJ2-7	-	TRBV6-1	many	TGTGCCAGCAGTGGAGGGAGTGGGGGCAGATACGAGCAGTACTTC	CASSGGSGGRYEQYF
TRBJ2-7	-	TRBV20-1	many	TGCAGTGCTAGAGACCCGGGCTACGAGCAGTACTTC	CSARDPGYEQYF
TRBJ2-5	-	TRBV19	many	TGTGCCAGTAGTTGGACACCCCAAGAGACCCAGTACTTC	CASSWTPQETQYF
TRBJ1-4	TRBD1	TRBV25-1	many	TGTGCCAGCAGTGAATCTTTAGGGGGCCGTTATGCAACTAATGAAAAACTGTTTTTT	CASSESLGGRYATNEKLFF
TRBJ1-5	TRBD1	TRBV29-1	many	TGCAGCGTGGCGACAGGGGATAGCAATCAGCCCCAGCATTTT	CSVATGDSNQPQHF
TRBJ1-1	-	TRBV7-8	many	TGTGCCAGCAGCTCATCAGGTGTTGGGCTGGGCACTGAAGCTTTCTTT	CASSSSGVGLGTEAFF
TRBJ2-1	-	TRBV6-4	few	TGTGCCAGCAGCTCATTGGGTCAGGGACTGAATGAGCAGTTCTTC	CASSSLGQGLNEQFF
TRBJ2-5	-	TRBV28	-	TGTGCCAGCAGTTCCCCCGGGGTTTTGAAGACCCAGTACTTC	CASSSPGVLKTQYF
TRBJ2-6	TRBD1	TRBV28	few	TGTGCCAGCAGATCGCAGGGGGCCGGGGCCAACGTCCTGACTTTC	CASRSQGAGANVLTF
TRBJ2-6	-	TRBV3-1	-	TGTGCCAGCAGCCTTAGCGTATCTGGGGCCAACGTCCTGACTTTC	CASSLSVSGANVLTF
TRBJ1-1	TRBD1	TRBV6-5	many	TGTGCCAGCAGTAGCGATTTACAGGGGACTGAAGCTTTCTTT	CASSSDLQGTEAFF
TRBJ1-6	-	TRBV7-9	few	TGTGCCAGCAGCCCCAACGGACAGCATCACCACTTT	CASSPNGQHHHF
TRBJ2-7	-	TRBV4-3	-	TGCGCCAGCAGCCACTCCCCCAAGGGAAGGGGCATCGGCCACGAGCAGTACTTC	CASSHSPKGRGIGHEQYF
TRBJ1-2	TRBD1	TRBV29-1	many	TGCAGCGTATCGACAGGGGGAGATGGCTACACCTTC	CSVSTGGDGYTF
TRBJ2-5	-	TRBV27	many	TGTGCCAGCAGTTCCGAGGTCGGGCAGGGACAAGAGACCCAGTACTTC	CASSSEVGQGQETQYF
TRBJ2-2	TRBD2	TRBV5-6	-	TGTGCCAGCAGCTGGGGTCTAGCGGCGGCCGGGGAGCTGTTTTTT	CASSWGLAAAGELFF
TRBJ2-2	-	TRBV29-1	many	TGCAGCGCGAGGGGCCCGAACACCGGGGAGCTGTTTTTT	CSARGPNTGELFF
TRBJ1-1	-	TRBV29-1	many	TGCAGTGCCGACGGCATGAACACTGAAGCTTTCTTT	CSADGMNTEAFF
TRBJ1-4	TRBD1	TRBV20-1	-	TGCAGTGCTAGCTTAGGCCAGGGGGCCACTAATGAAAAACTGTTTTTT	CSASLGQGATNEKLFF